The sequence of this T cell receptor beta chain was determined in a study of blood T cell repertoires in COVID-19. This CDR3 region has 15 residues. V lost 2 bases and J lost 4; bases outside the gene matches: 10. CDR1 is GTSNPN, CDR2 SVGIG, per germline (reference sequence). Profiling relied on immunoSEQ multiplex PCR, and the TCRdb table lists in-frame clones only, not all of them. The table shows about 160,000 clones, with approximately 81% occurring only once. The table lists this clone with a few counts. The sequence derives from a woman older than 75 with active or convalescent COVID-19. The sequencing input was peripheral blood. This chain links TRBV30 with TRBJ1-1, with 7 bases aligning to TRBD1. The CDR3 is CAWSQWQGVGTEAFF. The CDR3 DNA reads as TGTGCCTGGAGTCAATGGCAGGGGGTGGGCACTGAAGCTTTCTTT.